What follows are 24 T cell receptor beta chains derived from one specimen sequenced in a study of blood T cell repertoires in COVID-19 (dated by TCRdb to the early 2020s). The library came from the immunoSEQ multiplex PCR assay. Held by TCRdb, this immuneACCESS table contains in-frame sequences only and omits some clones. Under half of the omission traces to an unresolved V gene where checked; the cause of the rest is unknown. The sample table contains about 150,000 clones; only one count was recorded for 75% to 90% of them. Of the sample, over 35% falls within the top ten clones. The sample taken for sequencing was peripheral blood. The receptors stem from a human donor in a cohort sampled during active COVID-19.

V gene TRBV19 combines with J gene TRBJ2-3; TRBD2 aligns across 8 bases. The CDR3 covers 12 residues. The trim removed 1 base at V and 14 bases at J, leaving 5 bases unmatched. Germline CDR1 LNHDA, CDR2 SQIVND (reference sequence). CDR3 protein: CASSIGAGVTYF. CDR3 in DNA: TGTGCCAGTAGTATAGGAGCGGGAGTGACGTATTTT.

The chain employs TRBV6-5 and TRBJ1-5; maybe TRBD1 (6 bases). The CDR3 length is 13 residues. CDR1 MNHEY and CDR2 SVGAGI come from the germline V gene. Trimming took 6 bases from V and 9 from J, leaving 15 bases between them. Here the CDR3 DNA reads TGTGCCAGCAGCGACAGGTCTGGGGGGCCCCAGCATTTT. Translating gives CASSDRSGGPQHF.

The chain carries TRBV9 and TRBJ1-1; D remains ambiguous. The CDR3 loop spans 14 amino acids. V was trimmed by 0 bases and J by 1 base, leaving 7 bases between them. Looked up from germline, CDR1 is SGDLS and CDR2 is YYNGEE. CDR3 region: CASSVAQENTEAFF. DNA for the CDR3: TGTGCCAGCAGCGTAGCCCAGGAGAACACTGAAGCTTTCTTT.

The V call is TRBV9, the J call TRBJ1-2; D is unclear. In germline, CDR1 is SGDLS, CDR2 YYNGEE. This CDR3 spans 15 amino acids. V shed 3 bases and J shed 8 bases, with 20 bases lying between them. CDR3 bases: TGTGCCAGCAGCGCCCTTTCGGGAGAGGGTCAAGGCTACACCTTC. This codes for CASSALSGEGQGYTF.

This chain joins TRBV7-6 and TRBJ1-1; perhaps TRBD1 as D (5 bases). The CDR3 length is 13 residues. CDR1 is SGHVS and CDR2 is FNYEAQ in the germline V gene. V gave up 2 bases and J gave up 1 base, with 5 bases separating them. The CDR3 DNA sequence: TGTGCCAGCAGCTTACAGGGGAACACTGAAGCTTTCTTT. It yields the protein CASSLQGNTEAFF.

The CDR3 DNA reads as TGTGCCAGCAGCCCACAGGGGGGCTCAAATTCACCCCTCCACTTT. This sequence encodes CASSPQGGSNSPLHF. This chain links TRBV9 with TRBJ1-6, with TRBD1 matching over 8 bases. Germline V gene data show CDR1 as SGDLS and CDR2 as YYNGEE. CDR3 length: 15 residues. Losses at the gene ends were 4 bases for V and 7 bases for J; bases not matched to a gene: 7. The whole variable domain, remainder taken from reference TRBV9 and TRBJ1-6, is DSGVTQTPKHLITATGQRVTLRCSPRSGDLSVYWYQQSLDQGLQFLIQYYNGEERAKGNILERFSAQQFPDLHSELNLSSLELGDSALYFCASSPQGGSNSPLHFGNGTRLTVT.

The gene calls are TRBV25-1 and TRBJ2-7; perhaps TRBD1 as D (6 bases). V dropped 3 bases and J dropped 3 bases, with 12 bases sitting between them. This CDR3 contains 14 residues. Germline V lookup: CDR1 MGHDK, CDR2 SYGVNS. As DNA, the CDR3 is TGTGCCAGCAGTGATTCGGGACAAGTCTACGAGCAGTACTTC. Protein product: CASSDSGQVYEQYF.

The chain joins TRBV3-1 (or the pseudogene TRBV3-2) to TRBJ2-5, with TRBD2 matching 10 bases. V shed 4 bases and J 4 bases; nucleotides not matched to a gene: 9. Looked up from germline, CDR1 is LGHDT and CDR2 is YNNKEL (reference sequence). This CDR3 has 16 amino acids. As DNA, the CDR3 is TGTGCCAGCAGCCGGGCCGGGACTAGCGATAGAGAGACCCAGTACTTC. Its protein is CASSRAGTSDRETQYF.

The rearrangement links TRBV4-3 to TRBJ2-1, with D perhaps matching TRBD1 (5 bases). Germline V lookup: CDR1 LGHNA, CDR2 YSLEER. The length of the CDR3 is 13 residues. Trimming took off 0 bases at V and 15 bases at J, with 15 bases between the two ends. DNA of the CDR3: TGCGCCAGCAGCCAAGAGGAAGGGGCGATGCGGTTCTTC. It yields the protein CASSQEEGAMRFF.

This chain connects TRBV24-1 to TRBJ2-3; a possible D gene is TRBD2 (5 bases). This CDR3 is 16 amino acids long. The V end was cut by 0 bases, the J end by 0 bases, with 9 bases between. Germline V lookup: CDR1 KGHDR, CDR2 SFDVKD. The CDR3 spells CATSDLLLVSTDTQYF. The CDR3 region has the DNA TGTGCCACCAGTGATTTGTTACTAGTAAGCACAGATACGCAGTATTTT.

The chain links TRBV15 to TRBJ2-7; 9 bases fit TRBD1. This CDR3 contains 15 residues. J was trimmed by 7 bases and V by 2 bases; bases with no gene match: 9. From germline, CDR1 is LNHNV and CDR2 YYDKDF (reference sequence). The CDR3 DNA reads as TGTGCCACCAGCAGACCAGGACAGGGGATGGTGGAGCAGTACGTC. Translation gives CATSRPGQGMVEQYV.

The J gene is TRBJ1-2, the V gene TRBV7-8; the match to TRBD1 covers 9 bases. J was trimmed by 7 bases and V by 7 bases; bases with no gene match: 13. The V gene's germline CDR1 is SGHVS and CDR2 FQNEAQ. This CDR3 contains 15 residues. The CDR3, as DNA: TGTGCCAGCACTAGCTTAGGACAGGGGAGGGGTGGCTACACCTTC. Its protein is CASTSLGQGRGGYTF.

This rearrangement joins TRBV30 to TRBJ1-1; 7 positions agree with TRBD1. The V segment lost 5 bases and the J segment 4 bases; nucleotides outside the gene matches: 7. CDR1 is GTSNPN and CDR2 is SVGIG in the germline V gene (reference sequence). This CDR3 is 13 amino acids long. CDR3 region: CAWEAAGGTEAFF. The CDR3 bases are TGTGCCTGGGAGGCGGCAGGGGGCACTGAAGCTTTCTTT.

The chain uses TRBV27 and TRBJ2-1, with a tentative D call TRBD1 (6 bases). V was pared by 5 bases and J by 4 bases, with 15 bases between. Germline lookup yields CDR1 MNHEY and CDR2 SMNVEV (reference sequence). The CDR3 consists of 15 residues. CDR3 DNA: TGTGCCAGCAGTCTAGGACAGAAAATTTACAATGAGCAGTTCTTC. Translated, it gives CASSLGQKIYNEQFF.

The rearrangement joins TRBV7-8 to TRBJ1-3, with D uncertain. The V gene lost 5 bases and the J gene lost 2 bases, with 22 bases spanning the gap. Germline V gene sequence: CDR1 SGHVS, CDR2 FQNEAQ. This CDR3 spans 18 amino acids. DNA for the CDR3: TGTGCCAGCAGCCAGCCCGTCGCAGGCGACAACCCTGGAAACACCATATATTTT. It codes for CASSQPVAGDNPGNTIYF. The full variable domain, in which reference TRBV7-8 and TRBJ1-3 provide the parts outside the CDR3, is GAGVSQSPRYKVAKRGQDVALRCDPISGHVSLFWYQQALGQGPEFLTYFQNEAQLDKSGLPSDRFFAERPEGSVSTLKIQRTQQEDSAVYLCASSQPVAGDNPGNTIYFGEGSWLTVV.

This clone was seen just once. The chain has TRBV7-2 and TRBJ1-2, with a possible D match to TRBD1 (5 bases). The CDR3 spans 13 residues. The V gene lost 5 bases and the J gene lost 8 bases, with 15 bases spanning the gap. Germline values: CDR1 SGHTA, CDR2 FQGNSA. CDR3 protein: CASSPNTWGGYTF. The CDR3 DNA is TGTGCCAGCAGCCCAAATACGTGGGGCGGCTACACCTTC.

The chain couples TRBV9 to TRBJ2-7; 11 bases fit TRBD2. CDR3 length: 13 residues. The trim removed 3 bases at V and 8 bases at J, leaving 4 bases unmatched. Germline V lookup: CDR1 SGDLS, CDR2 YYNGEE. The CDR3: CASSGLAGLKQYF. CDR3 coding DNA: TGTGCCAGCAGCGGACTAGCGGGGTTGAAGCAGTACTTC.

This sequence joins TRBV19 and TRBJ1-2; 8 bases align to TRBD1. Trimming took 5 bases from V and 1 from J; bases not matched to a gene: 3. Germline V CDR1 and CDR2: LNHDA, SQIVND (reference sequence). There are 14 residues in the CDR3. The DNA for the CDR3 is TGTGCCAGTAGTCACGGACAGGGTAACTATGGCTACACCTTC. Translated: CASSHGQGNYGYTF.

The chain carries TRBV3-1 (or the pseudogene TRBV3-2) and TRBJ1-2; D unresolved. From germline, CDR1 is LGHDT and CDR2 YNNKEL (reference sequence). V gave up 4 bases and J gave up 7 bases, with 13 bases separating them. The CDR3 totals 13 residues. The CDR3: CASSPLGGRGYTF. The CDR3 DNA reads TGTGCCAGCAGCCCCCTAGGAGGTCGTGGCTACACCTTC.

This sequence joins TRBV18 and TRBJ1-5; no clear D. CDR3 length: 14 residues. Deletions cut 6 bases from V and 7 bases from J, with 16 bases between. Germline CDR1 and CDR2: KGHSH and LQKENI. CDR3 sequence: CASSSGGREQPQHF. CDR3 coding DNA: TGTGCCAGCTCTTCTGGAGGGCGAGAGCAGCCCCAGCATTTT.

The V gene is TRBV15, the J gene TRBJ2-3; D is perhaps TRBD2 (6 bases). The germline V gene encodes CDR1 LNHNV and CDR2 YYDKDF (reference sequence). This CDR3 is built from 15 residues. The V end lost 6 bases, the J end lost 0 bases, and 13 bases lay between the germline ends. CDR3 bases: TGTGCCACCAGTCGCGGGACGCTAAGCACAGATACGCAGTATTTT. It encodes CATSRGTLSTDTQYF.

This chain links TRBV19 with TRBJ2-5, with 11 bases that match TRBD2. V lost 5 bases, J lost 4 bases, and 3 bases stayed unmatched. From germline, CDR1 is LNHDA and CDR2 SQIVND (reference sequence). The CDR3 totals 14 residues. As DNA, the CDR3 is TGTGCCAGTAGTCTGGGGACTAGCGGAGAGACCCAGTACTTC. Translation: CASSLGTSGETQYF.

This clone has a handful of counts. V usage is TRBV9 and J usage is TRBJ2-3, with 8 bases lining up with TRBD2. The CDR3 covers 17 residues. V was pared by 1 base and J by 6 bases, with 13 bases of the junction left unmatched. The germline V gene has CDR1 SGDLS and CDR2 YYNGEE. The CDR3 protein is CASSVSVSIQRGDTQYF. CDR3 in DNA: TGTGCCAGCAGCGTATCGGTCAGTATCCAGCGGGGGGATACGCAGTATTTT.

The V and J genes are TRBV5-4 and TRBJ2-5, with TRBD2 as a possible D gene (6 bases). The CDR3 length is 16 residues. Trimming took off 4 bases at V and 6 bases at J, with 22 bases between the two ends. Germline CDR1 and CDR2: SGHNT and YYREEE (reference sequence). The CDR3 nucleotides are TGTGCCAGCAGCGCGACCGGGACTGTGGGGGAGAAGACCCAGTACTTC. Residues: CASSATGTVGEKTQYF.